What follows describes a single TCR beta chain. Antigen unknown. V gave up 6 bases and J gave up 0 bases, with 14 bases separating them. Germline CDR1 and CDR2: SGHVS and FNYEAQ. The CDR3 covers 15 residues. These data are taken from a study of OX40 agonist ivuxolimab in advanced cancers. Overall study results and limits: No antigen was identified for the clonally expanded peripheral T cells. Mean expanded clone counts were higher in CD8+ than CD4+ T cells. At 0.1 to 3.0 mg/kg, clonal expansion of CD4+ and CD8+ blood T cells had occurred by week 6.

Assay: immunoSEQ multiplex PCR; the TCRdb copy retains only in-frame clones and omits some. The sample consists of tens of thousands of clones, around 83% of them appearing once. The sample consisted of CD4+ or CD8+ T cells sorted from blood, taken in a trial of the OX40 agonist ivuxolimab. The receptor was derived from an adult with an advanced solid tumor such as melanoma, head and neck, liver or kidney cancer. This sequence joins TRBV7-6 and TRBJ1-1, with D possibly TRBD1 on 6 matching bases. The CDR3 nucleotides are TGTGCCAGCAGTTCTCCTCAGGGGTTGAACACTGAAGCTTTCTTT. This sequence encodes CASSSPQGLNTEAFF. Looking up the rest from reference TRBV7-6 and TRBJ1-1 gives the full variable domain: GAGVSQSPRYKVTKRGQDVALRCDPISGHVSLYWYRQALGQGPEFLTYFNYEAQQDKSGLPNDRFSAERPEGSISTLTIQRTEQRDSAMYRCASSSPQGLNTEAFFGQGTRLTVV.